These 8 T cell receptor beta chains originate from one sample sequenced in a study of blood T cell repertoires in COVID-19. Repertoires were generated with immunoSEQ multiplex PCR, while TCRdb's copy carries only in-frame clones and drops some. The table includes just under 350,000 clones, 80% to 90% detected once. The sample taken for sequencing was peripheral blood. These receptors were obtained from a young man with active or convalescent COVID-19.

The CDR3 loop is CASSSHTRTGTEAFF. DNA for the CDR3: TGTGCCAGCAGCTCCCATACCCGGACAGGGACTGAAGCTTTCTTT. The chain uses TRBV27 and TRBJ1-1, with 8 positions matching TRBD1. This CDR3 is 15 amino acids long. Germline V gene sequence: CDR1 MNHEY, CDR2 SMNVEV (reference sequence). The V and J ends lost 6 bases and 5 bases, in that order; junction bases with no gene match: 11.

The chain carries TRBV5-1 and TRBJ2-7; D call uncertain. Trimming removed 0 bases from V and 3 bases from J, with 7 bases in between. Germline V gene sequence: CDR1 SGHRS, CDR2 YFSETQ. The CDR3 loop spans 13 amino acids. The CDR3 DNA is TGCGCCAGCAGCTTGGGGGCAGGCTACGAGCAGTACTTC. Residues: CASSLGAGYEQYF.

The CDR3 sequence is CASIGEGETQYF. CDR3 bases: TGTGCCAGCATTGGAGAGGGAGAGACCCAGTACTTC. The chain links TRBV2 to TRBJ2-5; weak D call: TRBD2 (5 bases). With 7 bases removed from V and 4 bases from J, the gap between germline ends came to 10 bases. From germline, CDR1 is SNHLY and CDR2 FYNNEI. The CDR3 has 12 residues. The full variable domain, with the rest looked up from reference TRBV2 and TRBJ2-5, is EPEVTQTPSHQVTQMGQEVILRCVPISNHLYFYWYRQILGQKVEFLVSFYNNEISEKSEIFDDQFSVERPDGSNFTLKIRSTKLEDSAMYFCASIGEGETQYFGPGTRLLVL.

The chain combines TRBV27 with TRBJ1-5; 7 nucleotides align to TRBD1. The J segment lost 1 base and the V segment lost 10 bases, leaving 22 bases of the junction unmatched. The germline CDR1 and CDR2 sequences are MNHEY and SMNVEV (reference sequence). The CDR3 runs to 19 residues. This CDR3 reads CAIPLSGTVPGRSNQPQHF. The CDR3 nucleotides read TGTGCCATCCCCCTTTCCGGGACAGTGCCCGGGCGCAGCAATCAGCCCCAGCATTTT.

This clone was counted once. The chain employs TRBV19 and TRBJ1-5; D is perhaps TRBD1 (5 bases). Deletions cut 7 bases from V and 0 bases from J, with 13 bases between. The CDR3 has 15 residues. Germline CDR1 is LNHDA and CDR2 is SQIVND (reference sequence). CDR3 DNA sequence: TGTGCCAGTACCACTGGGAGGGGTAGCAATCAGCCCCAGCATTTT. This encodes CASTTGRGSNQPQHF.

V and J are TRBV7-9 and TRBJ1-3; D is perhaps TRBD1 (5 bases). The CDR3 totals 13 residues. Trimming removed 11 bases from V and 4 bases from J, with 15 bases in between. Germline-derived CDR1 and CDR2 are SEHNR and FQNEAQ (reference sequence). This CDR3 reads CACPAGPGNTIYF. The CDR3 DNA follows: TGTGCCTGCCCAGCGGGGCCAGGAAACACCATATATTTT.

The chain is built from TRBV7-2 and TRBJ2-3; tentatively, D is TRBD2 (7 bases). V shed 4 bases and J shed 5 bases, with 22 bases lying between them. This CDR3 contains 17 residues. From germline, CDR1 is SGHTA and CDR2 FQGNSA. The CDR3 protein is CASSSQTRGGRRDTQYF. CDR3 bases: TGTGCCAGCAGCTCCCAGACGAGGGGGGGCCGGAGAGATACGCAGTATTTT.

CDR3 sequence: CASSGHGQNNSPLHF. CDR3 bases: TGTGCCAGCAGTGGACACGGACAGAATAATTCACCCCTCCACTTT. The chain is built from TRBV28 and TRBJ1-6, with D tentatively TRBD1 (6 bases). V dropped 5 bases and J dropped 5 bases, with 13 bases sitting between them. This CDR3 spans 15 amino acids. Germline lookup yields CDR1 MDHEN and CDR2 SYDVKM.